This T cell receptor beta chain was identified during a study of blood T cell repertoires in COVID-19. Turning to the study itself: Acute-phase and convalescent COVID-19 samples originated in the United States, Italy and Spain. The cDNA or gDNA used as material had been derived from T cells, B-cell-depleted T cells, or PBMCs.

This clone has only a few counts. From germline, CDR1 is LNHDA and CDR2 SQIVND (reference sequence). This CDR3 is 14 amino acids long. The V and J ends lost 2 bases and 4 bases respectively, with 12 bases between them. Methods used by the authors: The authors estimated nucleated cell counts from reference gene primer amplification. Clones were read by immunoSEQ multiplex PCR, and TCRdb kept only the in-frame ones, dropping some. D and trimming were read from the DNA, whereas the V and J calls and clone size are those reported in that table. The sample includes about 410,000 clones, 89% of them seen just once.

V and J are TRBV19 and TRBJ2-7, with D maybe TRBD1 (5 bases). The sample consisted of peripheral blood. This TCR came from a woman aged 35 to 49 with COVID-19, enrolled during active disease. The CDR3 spells CASSIYDSWYEQYF. The DNA of the CDR3 is TGTGCCAGTAGTATATATGACAGCTGGTACGAGCAGTACTTC. The variable domain in full, completed from reference TRBV19 and TRBJ2-7, reads DGGITQSPKYLFRKEGQNVTLSCEQNLNHDAMYWYRQDPGQGLRLIYYSQIVNDFQKGDIAEGYSVSREKKESFPLTVTSAQKNPTAFYLCASSIYDSWYEQYFGPGTRLTVT.